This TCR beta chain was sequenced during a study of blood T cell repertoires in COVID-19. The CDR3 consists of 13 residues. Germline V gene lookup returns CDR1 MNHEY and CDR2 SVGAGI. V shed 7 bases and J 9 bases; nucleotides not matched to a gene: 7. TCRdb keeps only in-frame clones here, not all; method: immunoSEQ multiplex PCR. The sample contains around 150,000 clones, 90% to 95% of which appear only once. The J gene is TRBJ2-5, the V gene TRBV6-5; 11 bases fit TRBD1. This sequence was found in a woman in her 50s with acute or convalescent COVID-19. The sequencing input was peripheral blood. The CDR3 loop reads CASNRGTGGAQYF. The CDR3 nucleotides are TGTGCCAGCAACCGCGGGACAGGGGGGGCCCAGTACTTC.